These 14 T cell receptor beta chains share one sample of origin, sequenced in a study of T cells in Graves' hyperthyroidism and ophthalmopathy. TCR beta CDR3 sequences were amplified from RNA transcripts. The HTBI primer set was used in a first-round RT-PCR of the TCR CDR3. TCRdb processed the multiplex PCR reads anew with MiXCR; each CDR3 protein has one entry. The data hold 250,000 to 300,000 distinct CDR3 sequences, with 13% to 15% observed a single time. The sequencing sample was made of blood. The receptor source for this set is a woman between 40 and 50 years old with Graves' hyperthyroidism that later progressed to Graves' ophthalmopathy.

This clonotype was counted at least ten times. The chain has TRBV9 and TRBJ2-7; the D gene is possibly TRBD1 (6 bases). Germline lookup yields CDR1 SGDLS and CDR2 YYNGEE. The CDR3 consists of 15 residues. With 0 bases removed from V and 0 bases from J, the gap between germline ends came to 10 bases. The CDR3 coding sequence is TGTGCCAGCAGCGTAGCAGGGGATAGCTCCTACGAGCAGTACTTC. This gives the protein CASSVAGDSSYEQYF.

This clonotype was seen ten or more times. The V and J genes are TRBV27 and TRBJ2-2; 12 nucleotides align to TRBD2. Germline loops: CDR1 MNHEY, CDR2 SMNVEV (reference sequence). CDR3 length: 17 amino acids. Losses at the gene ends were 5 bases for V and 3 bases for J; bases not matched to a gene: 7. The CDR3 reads CASSPLGLAGYTGELFF. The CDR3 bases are TGTGCCAGCAGTCCCCTGGGACTAGCGGGTTACACCGGGGAGCTGTTTTTT.

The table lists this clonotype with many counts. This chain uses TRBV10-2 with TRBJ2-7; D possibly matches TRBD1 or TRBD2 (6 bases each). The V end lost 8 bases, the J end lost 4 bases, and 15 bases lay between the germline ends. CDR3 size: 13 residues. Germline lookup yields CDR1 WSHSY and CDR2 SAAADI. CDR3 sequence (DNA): TGCGCCAGCTTCGGGGGCAGGGGTTACGAGCAGTACTTC. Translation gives CASFGGRGYEQYF.

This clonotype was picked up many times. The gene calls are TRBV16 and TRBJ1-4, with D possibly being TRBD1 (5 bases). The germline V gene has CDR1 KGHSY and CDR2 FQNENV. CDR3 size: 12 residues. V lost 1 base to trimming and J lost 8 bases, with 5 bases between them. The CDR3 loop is CASSQWGEKLFF. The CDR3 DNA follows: TGTGCCAGCAGCCAATGGGGGGAAAAACTGTTTTTT. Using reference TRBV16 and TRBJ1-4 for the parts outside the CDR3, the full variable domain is GEEVAQTPKHLVRGEGQKAKLYCAPIKGHSYVFWYQQVLKNEFKFLISFQNENVFDETGMPKERFSAKCLPNSPCSLEIQATKLEDSAVYFCASSQWGEKLFFGSGTQLSVL.

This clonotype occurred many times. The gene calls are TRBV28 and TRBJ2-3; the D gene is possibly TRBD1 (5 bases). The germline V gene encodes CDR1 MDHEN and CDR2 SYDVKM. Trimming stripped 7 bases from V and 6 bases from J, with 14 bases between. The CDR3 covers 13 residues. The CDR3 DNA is TGTGCCAGCACCCACCATGCAGGGGATACGCAGTATTTT. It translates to CASTHHAGDTQYF.

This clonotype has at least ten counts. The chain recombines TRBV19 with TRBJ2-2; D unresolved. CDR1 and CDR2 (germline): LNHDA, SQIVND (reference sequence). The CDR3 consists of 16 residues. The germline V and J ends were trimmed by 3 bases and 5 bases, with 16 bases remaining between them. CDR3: CASSIAVVLPTGELFF. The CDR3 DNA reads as TGTGCCAGTAGTATTGCCGTGGTCCTACCAACCGGGGAGCTGTTTTTT.

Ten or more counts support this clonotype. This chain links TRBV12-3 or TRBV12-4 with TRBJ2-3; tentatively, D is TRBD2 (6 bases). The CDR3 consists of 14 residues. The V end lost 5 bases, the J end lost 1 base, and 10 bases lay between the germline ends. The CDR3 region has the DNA TGTGCCAGCAGTCTCTCGGGGGGCACAGATACGCAGTATTTT. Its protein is CASSLSGGTDTQYF.

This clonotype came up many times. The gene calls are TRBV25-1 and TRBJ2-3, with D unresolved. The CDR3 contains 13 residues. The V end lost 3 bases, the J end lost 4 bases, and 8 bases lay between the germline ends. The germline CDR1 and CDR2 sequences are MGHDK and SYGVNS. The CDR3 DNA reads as TGTGCCAGCAGTGACCCGGTGTCAGATACGCAGTATTTT. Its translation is CASSDPVSDTQYF. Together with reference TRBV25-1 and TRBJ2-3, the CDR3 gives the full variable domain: EADIYQTPRYLVIGTGKKITLECSQTMGHDKMYWYQQDPGMELHLIHYSYGVNSTEKGDLSSESTVSRIRTEHFPLTLESARPSHTSQYLCASSDPVSDTQYFGPGTRLTVL.

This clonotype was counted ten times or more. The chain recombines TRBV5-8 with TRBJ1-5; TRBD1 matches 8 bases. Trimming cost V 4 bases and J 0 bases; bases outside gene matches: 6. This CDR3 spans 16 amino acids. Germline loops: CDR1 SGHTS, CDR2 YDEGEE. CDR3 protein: CASSAPTGDSNQPQHF. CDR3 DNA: TGTGCCAGCAGCGCCCCGACAGGGGATAGCAATCAGCCCCAGCATTTT.

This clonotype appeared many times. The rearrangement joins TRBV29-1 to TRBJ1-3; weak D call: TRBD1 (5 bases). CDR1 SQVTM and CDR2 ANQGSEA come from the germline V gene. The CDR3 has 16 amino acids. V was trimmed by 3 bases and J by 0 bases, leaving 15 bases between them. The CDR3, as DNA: TGCAGCGTTGAGGGGCACCAAGGACCCTCTGGAAACACCATATATTTT. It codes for CSVEGHQGPSGNTIYF.

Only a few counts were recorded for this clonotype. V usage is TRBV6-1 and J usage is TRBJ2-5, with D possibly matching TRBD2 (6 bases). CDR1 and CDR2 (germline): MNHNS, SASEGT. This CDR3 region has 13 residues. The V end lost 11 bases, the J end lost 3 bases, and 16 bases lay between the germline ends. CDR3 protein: CACQEGLEETQYF. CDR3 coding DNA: TGTGCCTGCCAGGAGGGATTGGAAGAGACCCAGTACTTC.

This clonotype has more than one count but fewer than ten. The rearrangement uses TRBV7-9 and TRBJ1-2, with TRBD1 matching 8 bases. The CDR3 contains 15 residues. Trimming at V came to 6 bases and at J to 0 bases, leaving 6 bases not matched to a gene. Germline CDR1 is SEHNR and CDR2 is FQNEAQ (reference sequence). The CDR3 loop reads CASSSGTGANYGYTF. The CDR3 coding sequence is TGTGCCAGCAGTTCTGGGACAGGAGCTAACTATGGCTACACCTTC.

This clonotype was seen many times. As DNA, the CDR3 is TGTGCCAGCAGACCTACAGGGGTCCCCTACGAGCAGTACTTC. As protein: CASRPTGVPYEQYF. The chain carries TRBV6-1 and TRBJ2-7; TRBD1 agrees at 7 bases. Losses at the gene ends were 6 bases for V and 2 bases for J; bases not matched to a gene: 7. There are 14 residues in the CDR3. CDR1 and CDR2 from the germline V gene are MNHNS and SASEGT.

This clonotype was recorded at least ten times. Written as DNA, the CDR3 is TGTGCCTGGAGCCCTACCAAAGGCCCTTGGGAAAAACTGTTTTTT. Its protein product is CAWSPTKGPWEKLFF. The chain carries TRBV30 and TRBJ1-4; D is uncertain. CDR1 is GTSNPN and CDR2 is SVGIG in the germline V gene (reference sequence). Trimming left V 3 bases short and J 8 bases short, with 19 bases between. This CDR3 region has 15 residues.